The count of the clone carrying this TCR beta chain is one. Antigen specificity is unknown. Sequence at one end of the junction differs from germline and may be a read error. This sample was taken from a study of T cell responses to AZD1222 COVID-19 vaccine. Study-level points and caveats: Spike-specific TCR breadth and depth grew following two AZD1222 doses.

The CDR3 loop spans 12 amino acids. Germline CDR1 and CDR2: MNHNY and SVGAGI (reference sequence). Data came from immunoSEQ multiplex PCR; TCRdb stores just in-frame clones and leaves some out. The sample shows 95,000 to 150,000 clones, over 80% of them seen only once. The sequence came from an adult in good health. The chain is built from TRBV6-6 and TRBJ2-7; possible D gene TRBD2, 6 bases. Sequencing was performed on peripheral blood, taken on day 0 of AZD1222 vaccination. CDR3: CASSLQLAEVDF. The CDR3 DNA sequence: TGTGCCAGCAGCCTACAATTAGCGGAGGTTGACTTC.